The rows below give T cell receptor beta chains drawn from one sample of a study of T cell responses to AZD1222 COVID-19 vaccine. Produced via immunoSEQ multiplex PCR; TCRdb's table is partial and in-frame only. The sample yields over 100,000 clones, 90% to 95% seen once. The sequences come from peripheral blood, collected on day 0 of AZD1222 vaccination. These receptor sequences come from an adult in good health. The CDR3 runs from the conserved cysteine through the conserved F or W. Each record gives: J gene, V gene, D gene, clone size, CDR3 DNA, CDR3 protein. The D gene is left open where the match is weak. Only some rows state a clone size, as once, few, many or a class for expanded clones.

TRBJ2-2	TRBV6-5	NA	few	TGTGCCAGCAGAGTTACAGGAACCGGGGAGCTGTTTTTT	CASRVTGTGELFF
TRBJ1-1	TRBV6-5	NA	NA	TGTGCCAGCAGTTACTACTCTACCGGGACAGAAGCTTTCTTT	CASSYYSTGTEAFF
TRBJ2-4	TRBV27	TRBD2	NA	TGTGCCAGCAGTTCCTACCGGACTAGCGGGGGGCGGATTCAGTACTTC	CASSSYRTSGGRIQYF
TRBJ2-7	TRBV5-5	NA	NA	TGTGCCAGCAGCTCCCCGGACCTTATAGGGGAGCAGTACTTC	CASSSPDLIGEQYF
TRBJ2-7	TRBV28	TRBD2	NA	TGTGCCAGCAGTTTAACCCTAGCGGGTCTCTCCTACGAGCAGTACTTC	CASSLTLAGLSYEQYF
TRBJ2-1	TRBV9	NA	once	TGTGCCAGCAGCGTAGTAAGCTCCTACAATGAGCAGTTCTTC	CASSVVSSYNEQFF
TRBJ1-2	TRBV28	TRBD1	NA	TGTGCCAGCAGTTTAGGGGGATTGACAGGGCACTATGGCTACACCTTC	CASSLGGLTGHYGYTF
TRBJ1-1	TRBV7-9	NA	NA	TGTGCCAGCAGCTCCAGGGCTACGAACACTGAAGCTTTCTTT	CASSSRATNTEAFF
TRBJ2-3	TRBV6-2/TRBV6-3	NA	NA	TGTGCCAGCAGTTACCCCCGTTTTTTCTATACGCAGTATTTT	CASSYPRFFYTQYF
TRBJ2-3	TRBV12-5	NA	NA	TGTGCTAGTGGTTCACTAAACACCGGGTTTTATAGCACAGATACGCAGTATTTT	CASGSLNTGFYSTDTQYF
TRBJ1-4	TRBV12-5	TRBD1	NA	TGTGCTAGTGGCACCGGGACAGGGGCTAATGAAAAACTGTTTTTT	CASGTGTGANEKLFF
TRBJ1-5	TRBV7-2	NA	NA	TGTGCCAGCAGCTTAGTAGGAGGGTTTAGCAATCAGCCCCAGCATTTT	CASSLVGGFSNQPQHF
TRBJ1-1	TRBV27	NA	NA	TGTGCCAGCAGTTACCGTGGGGCCCCATCGGGGAGGAACACTGAAGCTTTCTTT	CASSYRGAPSGRNTEAFF